The clone carrying this T cell receptor (beta chain) was detected ten times or more. Its specificity is unknown. The ends were cut back, 6 bases at V and 1 base at J, with 15 bases in the middle. Looked up from germline, CDR1 is DFQATT and CDR2 is SNEGSKA (reference sequence). The CDR3 loop spans 14 amino acids. Approximately 9.3 ml of fresh peripheral blood supplied the PBMCs. This record belongs to a study of T cells in Graves' hyperthyroidism and ophthalmopathy. Study observations and caveats: Separation of ophthalmopathy from stable hyperthyroidism was achieved by a 13 V-J model. The model identified upcoming ophthalmopathy a median approximately 6.4 months ahead of onset. Most thyroid clonotypes expanded above 0.001 were also detected in blood.

Researchers amplified the TCR beta CDR3 regions from RNA transcripts. Carried out on the TCR CDR3, a first-round RT-PCR used the HTBI primer set. TCRdb processed the multiplex PCR reads anew with MiXCR; each CDR3 protein has one entry. Of 300,000 to 450,000 distinct CDR3 sequences listed, roughly 18% are singletons. Sequencing was done on a sample of blood. The clonotype comes from a woman aged 35 to 49 with Graves' ophthalmopathy. The chain recombines TRBV20-1 with TRBJ2-5; D uncertain. CDR3 sequence reads: CSAHSVGFQETQYF. Here the CDR3 DNA reads TGCAGTGCCCACTCAGTGGGTTTCCAAGAGACCCAGTACTTC.